The 21 T cell receptor beta chains presented below share a single source sample, sequenced in a study of post-analysis software for immune sequencing data. Points from the study as a whole: TRBV segments more frequent in patients than in controls numbered five and included TRBV5-6, TRBV5-1 and TRBV20-1.

Incorporated into the TCR beta cDNA libraries were unique molecular identifiers, which served to reduce PCR and sequencing biases. TCRdb called the PCR reads again in MiXCR, with one record for every CDR3 protein. The sample has a few hundred thousand distinct CDR3 sequences, roughly 30% seen once. No antigen has been identified for these receptors. The sample taken for sequencing was blood. These receptors originate from a girl under 18 with multiple sclerosis.

The genes are TRBV27 and TRBJ2-1, with no clear D. The germline gives CDR1 MNHEY, CDR2 SMNVEV (reference sequence). V was clipped by 5 bases and J by 0 bases, with 11 bases between them. The CDR3 runs to 15 residues. The CDR3 coding sequence is TGTGCCAGCAGTGCGGACGGTAGCTCCTACAATGAGCAGTTCTTC. Translation gives CASSADGSSYNEQFF.

V is TRBV7-8 and J is TRBJ2-1; D tentatively reads TRBD1 or TRBD2 (6 bases each). Trimming removed 1 base from V and 8 bases from J, with 21 bases in between. Germline V gene lookup returns CDR1 SGHVS and CDR2 FQNEAQ. The CDR3 covers 17 residues. The chain's CDR3 is CASSLVIRLVGGHEQFF. The CDR3 region has the DNA TGTGCCAGCAGCTTAGTCATCCGGCTCGTGGGGGGCCATGAGCAGTTCTTC.

The V call is TRBV27, the J call TRBJ1-1; D is possibly TRBD1 (6 bases). The CDR3 runs 15 residues. V lost 2 bases to trimming and J lost 5 bases, with 15 bases between them. Germline V gene data show CDR1 as MNHEY and CDR2 as SMNVEV (reference sequence). The CDR3, as DNA: TGTGCCAGCAGTTTACTTTTTGGGGGCTCTACTGAAGCTTTCTTT. As protein: CASSLLFGGSTEAFF.

Many counts were recorded for this clonotype. The V call is TRBV5-1, the J call TRBJ1-2; weak D call: TRBD1 (6 bases). Deletions cut 5 bases from V and 0 bases from J, with 14 bases between. The CDR3 is made up of 15 amino acids. Germline lookup yields CDR1 SGHRS and CDR2 YFSETQ. CDR3 region: CASRLRDTTNYGYTF. CDR3 DNA sequence: TGCGCCAGCAGACTCCGGGACACTACTAACTATGGCTACACCTTC.

The chain links TRBV24-1 to TRBJ2-3, with 12 nucleotides matching TRBD2. Trimming removed 4 bases from V and 6 bases from J; junction bases left unmatched: 4. This CDR3 is 15 amino acids long. Germline CDR1 KGHDR, CDR2 SFDVKD. The CDR3 DNA reads TGTGCCACCAGTGAGTTGACTAGCGGGGGTGATACGCAGTATTTT. Encoded protein: CATSELTSGGDTQYF.

The rearrangement uses TRBV5-1 and TRBJ1-6; weak D call: TRBD1 (5 bases). The germline gives CDR1 SGHRS, CDR2 YFSETQ. This CDR3 has 15 amino acids. Trimming shortened V by 4 bases and J by 0 bases, and 8 bases separated the two germline ends. The CDR3 spells CASSVQDSYNSPLHF. In nucleotides, the CDR3 is TGCGCCAGCAGCGTACAGGACTCCTATAATTCACCCCTCCACTTT.

This clonotype was seen a handful of times. The chain recombines TRBV5-1 with TRBJ2-7; D unclear. This CDR3 is built from 14 residues. The germline V gene has CDR1 SGHRS and CDR2 YFSETQ. V was pared by 0 bases and J by 3 bases, with 10 bases between. The CDR3 spells CASSLAGQFYEQYF. CDR3 nucleotide sequence: TGCGCCAGCAGCTTGGCCGGCCAGTTCTACGAGCAGTACTTC. Combining the CDR3 with reference TRBV5-1 and TRBJ2-7 gives the whole variable domain KAGVTQTPRYLIKTRGQQVTLSCSPISGHRSVSWYQQTPGQGLQFLFEYFSETQRNKGNFPGRFSGRQFSNSRSEMNVSTLELGDSALYLCASSLAGQFYEQYFGPGTRLTVT.

On this clonotype itself: A much larger clone lies a single base off, so this may be a read error. This sequence joins TRBV4-2 and TRBJ2-5; 13 bases fit TRBD2. The CDR3 length is 15 residues. CDR1 and CDR2 from the germline V gene are LGHNA and YNFKEQ. CDR3 loop: CASSRTSGGQEPQYF. The DNA of the CDR3 is TGTGCCAGCAGCCGGACTAGCGGGGGCCAAGAGCCCCAGTACTTC.

As regards this clonotype: One junction end disagrees with the germline gene, perhaps due to a read error. The chain recombines TRBV24-1 with TRBJ2-3, with a weak D call TRBD2 (7 bases). Germline V lookup: CDR1 KGHDR, CDR2 SFDVKD. CDR3 length: 16 amino acids. The CDR3 sequence is CAASLGGGTSTDTQYF. The CDR3, as DNA: TGTGCCGCCAGCTTAGGCGGGGGCACCAGCACAGATACGCAGTATTTT.

This clonotype came up a few times. The rearrangement joins TRBV4-1 to TRBJ1-1; D possibly corresponds to TRBD1 (6 bases). V dropped 3 bases and J dropped 1 base, with 15 bases sitting between them. CDR1 and CDR2 from the germline V gene are MGHRA and YSYEKL. This CDR3 has 16 residues. Written as DNA, the CDR3 is TGCGCCAGCAGCCACGACGGTGAGGGGGGGAACACTGAAGCTTTCTTT. Its translation: CASSHDGEGGNTEAFF.

This clonotype was counted only a few times. The gene calls are TRBV15 and TRBJ2-3; D uncertain. Trimming shortened V by 0 bases and J by 6 bases, and 7 bases separated the two germline ends. Germline V gene sequence: CDR1 LNHNV, CDR2 YYDKDF (reference sequence). This CDR3 comprises 13 residues. The CDR3 region has the DNA TGTGCCACCAGCAGAGATTGGCGTGATACGCAGTATTTT. This gives the protein CATSRDWRDTQYF. The variable domain in full, with the rest retrieved from reference TRBV15 and TRBJ2-3, is DAMVIQNPRYQVTQFGKPVTLSCSQTLNHNVMYWYQQKSSQAPKLLFHYYDKDFNNEADTPDNFQSRRPNTSFCFLDIRSPGLGDTAMYLCATSRDWRDTQYFGPGTRLTVL.

Points on this clonotype: A much larger clone lies one base from this, so it may be a read error. The V gene is TRBV5-6, the J gene TRBJ1-2; D might be TRBD1 (6 bases). The CDR3 consists of 18 residues. Germline V gives CDR1 SGHDT, CDR2 YYEEEE. Trimming took off 0 bases at V and 8 bases at J, with 26 bases between the two ends. CDR3 sequence reads: CASSLVGSRWPGAYGYTF. Written as DNA, the CDR3 is TGTGCCAGCAGCTTGGTAGGGTCCCGTTGGCCGGGGGCCTACGGCTACACCTTC. The full variable domain, its missing parts supplied by reference TRBV5-6 and TRBJ1-2, is DAGVTQSPTHLIKTRGQQVTLRCSPKSGHDTVSWYQQALGQGPQFIFQYYEEEERQRGNFPDRFSGHQFPNYSSELNVNALLLGDSALYLCASSLVGSRWPGAYGYTFGSGTRLTVV.

This clonotype came up many times. The chain links TRBV10-2 to TRBJ2-5, with TRBD1 matching over 11 bases. Trimming removed 8 bases from V and 1 base from J; junction bases left unmatched: 6. Per the germline V gene, CDR1 is WSHSY and CDR2 is SAAADI. The CDR3 is 15 residues long. CDR3 protein: CASQPGTGGQETQYF. DNA for the CDR3: TGCGCCAGCCAACCCGGGACAGGGGGCCAAGAGACCCAGTACTTC.

Only a few counts were recorded for this clonotype. The chain combines TRBV18 with TRBJ1-2; TRBD1 aligns across 7 bases. The V gene's germline CDR1 is KGHSH and CDR2 LQKENI. V lost 3 bases to trimming and J lost 4 bases; unmatched junction nucleotides: 8. CDR3 length equals 15 residues. The CDR3 loop reads CASSPRTGGSYGYTF. The CDR3 region has the DNA TGTGCCAGCTCACCTAGGACAGGCGGGAGCTATGGCTACACCTTC.

V gene TRBV7-2 combines with J gene TRBJ2-4; no reliable D call. Looked up from germline, CDR1 is SGHTA and CDR2 is FQGNSA. Trimming shortened V by 2 bases and J by 3 bases, and 8 bases separated the two germline ends. The CDR3 covers 14 residues. CDR3 amino acids: CASSLTRGKNIQYF. In nucleotides, the CDR3 is TGTGCCAGCAGCTTAACGCGTGGCAAAAACATTCAGTACTTC.

The rearrangement uses TRBV7-3 and TRBJ2-2; D could derive from TRBD1 or TRBD2 (5 bases each). From germline, CDR1 is SGHTA and CDR2 FQGTGA. The V end was cut by 2 bases, the J end by 2 bases, with 9 bases between. CDR3 length equals 15 residues. This chain's CDR3 is CASSLVGVNTGELFF. In DNA form, the CDR3 reads TGTGCCAGCAGCTTAGTGGGGGTAAACACCGGGGAGCTGTTTTTT.

The V call is TRBV28, the J call TRBJ2-1; the match to TRBD2 covers 8 bases. Germline assignment: CDR1 MDHEN and CDR2 SYDVKM. The CDR3 length is 16 residues. Unmatched junction bases numbered 12, after V lost 6 bases and J lost 5 bases. The CDR3 nucleotides are TGTGCCAGCAGCCATAACTCGGGGGGGGCGGACAATGAGCAGTTCTTC. Translating it yields CASSHNSGGADNEQFF.

The V call is TRBV7-9, the J call TRBJ1-1, with D tentatively TRBD1 (5 bases). The CDR3 extends over 17 amino acids. V was trimmed by 6 bases and J by 4 bases, leaving 24 bases between them. Germline CDR1 and CDR2: SEHNR and FQNEAQ (reference sequence). The CDR3 spells CASSPPNQEPRGTEAFF. The CDR3 DNA is TGTGCCAGCAGTCCTCCCAATCAGGAGCCGAGGGGCACTGAAGCTTTCTTT.

This clonotype was counted many times. This chain joins TRBV9 and TRBJ1-6, with no clear D. V was pared by 4 bases and J by 4 bases, with 9 bases between. The CDR3 covers 14 residues. Germline lookup yields CDR1 SGDLS and CDR2 YYNGEE. This CDR3 is CASSLPGYNSPLHF. The DNA of the CDR3 is TGTGCCAGCAGCCTACCGGGGTATAATTCACCCCTCCACTTT.

The V gene is TRBV2, the J gene TRBJ2-4; possible D gene TRBD2, 6 bases. The DNA end favors TRBJ2-7, so the J call may be wrong. Germline-derived CDR1 and CDR2 are SNHLY and FYNNEI. The CDR3 is 13 residues long. The DNA of the CDR3 is TGTGCCAGCAGCTACCGACGGGAGTACGAGCAGTACTTC. It codes for CASSYRREYEQYF.

The chain combines TRBV3-1 with TRBJ2-1; TRBD1 is a possible D gene (6 bases). Trimming stripped 1 base from V and 4 bases from J, with 11 bases between. CDR1 is LGHDT and CDR2 is YNNKEL in the germline V gene (reference sequence). CDR3 length: 15 residues. The CDR3 loop reads CASSQGRGSYNEQFF. The DNA of the CDR3 is TGTGCCAGCAGCCAAGGAAGGGGGTCGTACAATGAGCAGTTCTTC.